This TCR beta chain came from a study of T-cell memory formation after mild COVID-19. This clonotype turned up a few times. What it recognizes is unknown. Study-level findings and limits: For contracting clones, CD4+ ones sat mainly in CM and EM, CD8+ in EMRA.

TCRdb reprocessed the 5' RACE reads via MiXCR and lists one record per CDR3 protein. The data show about 210,000 distinct CDR3 sequences, with around 25% seen just once and about an eighth held by the top ten. The CDR3 is made up of 12 amino acids. CDR1 and CDR2 (germline): SGHRS, YFSETQ. Trimming removed 4 bases at V and 3 bases at J, with 7 bases between. The source of this sequence is an adult woman who had mild COVID-19 (a few samples of this study predate the infection). Cell type and time point are not known. Sequenced sample: PBMCs or a T cell subset sorted from them (not recorded which). V is TRBV5-1 and J is TRBJ1-1; D uncertain. CDR3 region: CASSHRDTEAFF. The CDR3, as DNA: TGCGCCAGCAGCCACCGGGACACTGAAGCTTTCTTT.